This record covers a single T cell receptor beta chain. Sequencing used immunoSEQ multiplex PCR; TCRdb keeps in-frame clones, though not all of them. Among about 40,000 clones listed, about 87% were seen once. This CDR3 has 13 amino acids. Deletions cut 3 bases from V and 6 bases from J, with 12 bases between. Germline loops: CDR1 GTSNPN, CDR2 SVGIG (reference sequence). The data originate from a study of blood T cell repertoires in COVID-19. Study context: PBMCs, B-cell-depleted T cells, or T cells provided the cDNA or gDNA that made up the material.

Material: peripheral blood. This clonotype originated in a woman aged 70-85 years with acute or convalescent COVID-19. V gene TRBV30 combines with J gene TRBJ1-5; D is possibly TRBD1 (6 bases). CDR3 protein: CAWSSQGIQPQHF. The CDR3 DNA reads as TGTGCCTGGAGCTCACAGGGTATTCAGCCCCAGCATTTT. Drawing the rest from reference TRBV30 and TRBJ1-5, the complete variable domain is SQTIHQWPATLVQPVGSPLSLECTVEGTSNPNLYWYRQAAGRGLQLLFYSVGIGQISSEVPQNLSASRPQDRQFILSSKKLLLSDSGFYLCAWSSQGIQPQHFGDGTRLSIL.